This T cell receptor (beta chain) was captured in a study of siplizumab effects on memory and regulatory T cells. Study-wide points: Naive T cell populations appeared to exhibit greater diversity than memory cells and appeared to be major alloresponse contributors.

Data came from immunoSEQ multiplex PCR; TCRdb stores just in-frame clones and leaves some out. Altogether 110,000 or so clones are present, 90% to 95% being singletons, with the ten largest covering around 0.29%. In regard to this clone: Its antigen is not identified.

The ends were cut back, 1 base at V and 2 bases at J, with 12 bases in the middle. This CDR3 has 15 amino acids. CDR1 is SGHNT, CDR2 YYREEE, per germline (reference sequence). Material: CD4+ T cells sorted from blood. The TCR originated in a human donor in good health. The chain uses TRBV5-4 and TRBJ2-5, with a tentative D call TRBD1 (5 bases). CDR3 sequence reads: CASSLMMRQQETQYF. CDR3 DNA sequence: TGTGCCAGCAGCTTGATGATGCGACAGCAAGAGACCCAGTACTTC.